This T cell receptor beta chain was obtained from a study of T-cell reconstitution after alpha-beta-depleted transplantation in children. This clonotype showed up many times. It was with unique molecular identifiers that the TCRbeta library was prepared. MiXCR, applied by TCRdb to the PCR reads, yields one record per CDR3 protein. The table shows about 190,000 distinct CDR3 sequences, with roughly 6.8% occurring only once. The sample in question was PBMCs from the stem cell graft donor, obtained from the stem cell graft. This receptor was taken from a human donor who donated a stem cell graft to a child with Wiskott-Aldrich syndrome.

The CDR3 region is CSASFNLNEQFF. The CDR3 nucleotides read TGCAGTGCTAGTTTCAACCTCAATGAGCAGTTCTTC. J is TRBJ2-1 and V is TRBV20-1; D unclear. Per germline, CDR1 DFQATT and CDR2 SNEGSKA (reference sequence). The CDR3 runs to 12 residues. V lost 3 bases to trimming and J lost 6 bases, with 9 bases between them.